One sample yielded the 21 T cell receptor beta chains listed below, sequenced in a study of blood T cell repertoires in COVID-19. Using immunoSEQ multiplex PCR, the repertoire was profiled, and TCRdb retains in-frame clones only, with some absent. Of about 160,000 clones listed, around 87% are singletons. Sequenced input: PBMCs or T cells enriched from blood (not recorded which). Every receptor here comes from a woman between 45 and 60 years old who had recovered from COVID-19.

The chain employs TRBV18 and TRBJ2-5, with no clear D. The ends were cut back, 2 bases at V and 2 bases at J, with 9 bases in the middle. This CDR3 is built from 14 residues. The germline V gene encodes CDR1 KGHSH and CDR2 LQKENI. The CDR3 loop reads CASSPESHQETQYF. The CDR3 DNA follows: TGTGCCAGCTCACCAGAGTCCCATCAAGAGACCCAGTACTTC. Variable domain in full (rest from reference TRBV18 and TRBJ2-5): NAGVMQNPRHLVRRRGQEARLRCSPMKGHSHVYWYRQLPEEGLKFMVYLQKENIIDESGMPKERFSAEFPKEGPSILRIQQVVRGDSAAYFCASSPESHQETQYFGPGTRLLVL.

A single count supports this clone. J is TRBJ1-1 and V is TRBV28; maybe TRBD1 (6 bases). This CDR3 has 13 amino acids. Looked up from germline, CDR1 is MDHEN and CDR2 is SYDVKM. V gave up 6 bases and J gave up 7 bases, with 15 bases separating them. DNA for the CDR3: TGTGCCAGCAGAACCGGACAGAGTGATGAAGCTTTCTTT. Protein: CASRTGQSDEAFF.

This clone was detected only once. The J gene is TRBJ2-7, the V gene TRBV12-5, with TRBD2 matching over 11 bases. V shed 6 bases and J 2 bases; nucleotides not matched to a gene: 6. CDR1 LGHNT and CDR2 FRNRAP come from the germline V gene. The CDR3 consists of 15 residues. The CDR3 sequence: CASGTSTSGAYEQYF. CDR3 DNA: TGTGCTAGTGGAACGTCGACTAGCGGGGCCTACGAGCAGTACTTC.

The chain couples TRBV5-1 to TRBJ1-4; TRBD1 matches at 10 bases. With 3 bases clipped from V and 2 bases from J, the junction kept 7 bases outside the gene matches. The CDR3 is made up of 17 amino acids. Per the germline V gene, CDR1 is SGHRS and CDR2 is YFSETQ. For the CDR3, the DNA is TGCGCCAGCAGCTGGATGGGGACAGGGGTCACTAATGAAAAACTGTTTTTT. Its protein product is CASSWMGTGVTNEKLFF.

V and J are TRBV3-1 (or the pseudogene TRBV3-2) and TRBJ2-1; 10 nucleotides match TRBD1. V lost 7 bases to trimming and J lost 5 bases; unmatched junction nucleotides: 20. From germline, CDR1 is LGHDT and CDR2 YNNKEL (reference sequence). The length of the CDR3 is 19 residues. CDR3 region: CASTHFRYPPGQGNNEQFF. CDR3 nucleotides: TGTGCCAGCACCCACTTCCGATACCCCCCGGGACAGGGGAACAATGAGCAGTTCTTC.

The chain carries TRBV15 and TRBJ2-1; 9 bases align to TRBD2. The CDR3 has 15 residues. J gave up 14 bases and V 0 bases, and 11 bases lay outside the gene matches. Per the germline V gene, CDR1 is LNHNV and CDR2 is YYDKDF (reference sequence). DNA of the CDR3: TGTGCCACCAGCAGAGATTCGGCTAGCGGGGAAAAGAAGTTCTTC. Translating gives CATSRDSASGEKKFF.

V usage is TRBV9 and J usage is TRBJ2-1; tentatively, D is TRBD2 (6 bases). The germline CDR1 and CDR2 sequences are SGDLS and YYNGEE. V lost 4 bases and J 0 bases, leaving 17 bases between the germline ends. The length of the CDR3 is 17 residues. CDR3 region: CASSPAGLGSSYNEQFF. CDR3 bases: TGTGCCAGCAGCCCAGCGGGTCTGGGGAGCTCCTACAATGAGCAGTTCTTC.

This chain links TRBV19 with TRBJ1-1; D remains unclear. The CDR3 runs 14 residues. CDR1 and CDR2 (germline): LNHDA, SQIVND (reference sequence). Trimming shortened V by 6 bases and J by 1 base, and 12 bases separated the two germline ends. The CDR3 coding sequence is TGTGCCAGTAGGTCTGCAGCGGCGAACACTGAAGCTTTCTTT. It encodes CASRSAAANTEAFF.

CDR3 loop: CASSYTGTRGYEQYF. In nucleotides, the CDR3 is TGTGCCAGCAGTTACACCGGGACTAGAGGCTACGAGCAGTACTTC. V and J are TRBV6-5 and TRBJ2-7; 8 bases match TRBD2. Germline-derived CDR1 and CDR2 are MNHEY and SVGAGI. This CDR3 spans 15 amino acids. The J segment lost 3 bases and the V segment lost 2 bases, leaving 6 bases of the junction unmatched.

The rearrangement uses TRBV6-2 or TRBV6-3 and TRBJ2-7, with D possibly TRBD2 on 6 matching bases. CDR1 and CDR2 from the germline V gene are MNHEY and SVGEGT. The V and J ends lost 6 bases and 1 base respectively, with 13 bases between them. The CDR3 is made up of 14 amino acids. CDR3 DNA: TGTGCCAGCAGCACCATCCGGGGGTCCTACGAGCAGTACTTC. Translation: CASSTIRGSYEQYF.

The rearrangement uses TRBV7-8 and TRBJ1-3; no definite D call. Trimming pared 2 bases from V and 2 bases from J, leaving 13 bases between. The CDR3 loop spans 16 amino acids. Germline V gives CDR1 SGHVS, CDR2 FQNEAQ. The DNA for the CDR3 is TGTGCCAGCAGCTTAAACAGCGGCGGACCTGGAAACACCATATATTTT. As protein: CASSLNSGGPGNTIYF.

The V and J genes are TRBV10-3 and TRBJ1-4; no clear D gene. CDR1 is ENHRY and CDR2 is SYGVKD in the germline V gene. The CDR3 runs to 14 residues. The V gene lost 10 bases and the J gene lost 2 bases, with 14 bases spanning the gap. In DNA form, the CDR3 reads TGTGCCACAGGAAGCGGGCCCACTAATGAAAAACTGTTTTTT. This translates into CATGSGPTNEKLFF.

The chain employs TRBV18 and TRBJ1-5; 7 bases align to TRBD1. The CDR3 is 14 amino acids. CDR1 KGHSH and CDR2 LQKENI come from the germline V gene. Germline trimming cut 2 bases from V and 5 bases from J; bases unmatched to any gene: 3. CDR3 region: CASSPGTGDQPQHF. CDR3 nucleotides: TGTGCCAGCTCACCAGGTACAGGGGATCAGCCCCAGCATTTT. The whole variable domain, remainder taken from reference TRBV18 and TRBJ1-5, is NAGVMQNPRHLVRRRGQEARLRCSPMKGHSHVYWYRQLPEEGLKFMVYLQKENIIDESGMPKERFSAEFPKEGPSILRIQQVVRGDSAAYFCASSPGTGDQPQHFGDGTRLSIL.

A single count supports this clone. The V and J genes are TRBV18 and TRBJ1-4; 7 bases align to TRBD1. The V and J ends lost 4 bases and 5 bases, in that order; junction bases with no gene match: 4. From germline, CDR1 is KGHSH and CDR2 LQKENI. This CDR3 contains 14 residues. CDR3 sequence (DNA): TGTGCCAGCTCACAGACAGGGCTGAATGAAAAACTGTTTTTT. Translated, it gives CASSQTGLNEKLFF.

The chain has TRBV5-1 and TRBJ2-7; the D gene is possibly TRBD2 (6 bases). V shed 4 bases and J shed 2 bases, with 19 bases lying between them. Germline V gene lookup returns CDR1 SGHRS and CDR2 YFSETQ. This CDR3 comprises 16 residues. CDR3 DNA: TGCGCCAGCAGCCCCGGGACGGGGGTCAGGACCTACGAGCAGTACTTC. This gives the protein CASSPGTGVRTYEQYF.

The chain employs TRBV11-3 and TRBJ1-5, with TRBD1 matching over 11 bases. This CDR3 is built from 17 residues. Germline V gene lookup returns CDR1 SGHNT and CDR2 YENEEA. The V segment lost 1 base and the J segment 4 bases; nucleotides outside the gene matches: 6. The CDR3 sequence: CASSLGGQGERNQPQHF. CDR3 bases: TGTGCCAGCAGCTTAGGGGGACAGGGGGAGAGGAATCAGCCCCAGCATTTT.

The genes are TRBV10-1 and TRBJ1-4; a weak D match, TRBD1 (5 bases). Germline V CDR1 and CDR2: WNHNN, SYGVQD (reference sequence). The V end was cut by 5 bases, the J end by 6 bases, with 19 bases between. The CDR3 contains 16 residues. The CDR3 here is CASSFYRIIGDEKLFF. The CDR3 coding sequence is TGCGCCAGCAGTTTTTACAGGATTATTGGGGATGAAAAACTGTTTTTT.

The rearrangement joins TRBV5-4 to TRBJ2-7, with 8 bases that match TRBD1. The CDR3 consists of 13 residues. CDR1 is SGHNT, CDR2 YYREEE, per germline (reference sequence). V dropped 4 bases and J dropped 3; count of bases not matched to a gene: 3. Here the CDR3 reads CASSVGTGYEQYF. As DNA, the CDR3 is TGTGCCAGCAGCGTCGGGACAGGCTACGAGCAGTACTTC.

This clone was observed once. The V call is TRBV9, the J call TRBJ1-6, with 7 bases aligning to TRBD1. CDR1 is SGDLS and CDR2 is YYNGEE in the germline V gene. Germline trimming cut 4 bases from V and 7 bases from J; bases unmatched to any gene: 5. CDR3 length: 14 residues. CDR3 coding DNA: TGTGCCAGCAGCTCGACAGGGCCGAATTCACCCCTCCACTTT. This gives the protein CASSSTGPNSPLHF. The whole variable domain, filled in from reference TRBV9 and TRBJ1-6, reads DSGVTQTPKHLITATGQRVTLRCSPRSGDLSVYWYQQSLDQGLQFLIQYYNGEERAKGNILERFSAQQFPDLHSELNLSSLELGDSALYFCASSSTGPNSPLHFGNGTRLTVT.

The CDR3 nucleotides are TGCAGCGTTAGGCCCGGGACAGCAACCGGGGAGCTGTTTTTT. It is translated as CSVRPGTATGELFF. This rearrangement joins TRBV29-1 to TRBJ2-2; 7 bases align to TRBD1. There are 14 residues in the CDR3. Germline-derived CDR1 and CDR2 are SQVTM and ANQGSEA. Unmatched junction bases numbered 8, after V lost 5 bases and J lost 5 bases.

This rearrangement joins TRBV7-9 to TRBJ2-7, with D possibly matching TRBD2 (5 bases). The CDR3 length is 13 residues. Germline-derived CDR1 and CDR2 are SEHNR and FQNEAQ (reference sequence). Trimming stripped 1 base from V and 6 bases from J, with 10 bases between. The CDR3 DNA sequence: TGTGCCAGCAGCTTAGGACTAAAGAGCGAGCAGTACTTC. Translation: CASSLGLKSEQYF.